This TCR beta chain comes out of a study of T cell responses to AZD1222 COVID-19 vaccine. V shed 6 bases and J 5 bases; nucleotides not matched to a gene: 3. The CDR3 has 13 amino acids. Germline V CDR1 and CDR2: LNHNV, YYDKDF (reference sequence). Sequenced by immunoSEQ multiplex PCR; TCRdb stores in-frame clones only, minus some. The repertoire has fewer than 120,000 clones, about 88% of them found once; the top ten carry 1.6%. Of note for this clone: The target antigen is unknown.

Overall study findings and caveats: Donors, mostly white British, included more females; clonal diversity was possibly underestimated. When two AZD1222 doses had been given, Spike-specific TCR breadth and depth rose. The study reported that nearly half of spike-specific TCRs target unmutated variant regions.

This chain links TRBV15 with TRBJ2-1; TRBD2 agrees at 8 bases. Sequenced here: peripheral blood, sampled on day 0 of AZD1222 vaccination. The clonotype was recovered from an adult in good health. CDR3: CATRSGGDNEQFF. CDR3 nucleotides: TGTGCCACCAGGTCGGGGGGGGACAATGAGCAGTTCTTC.